The 27 T cell receptor beta chains listed next were all sequenced from one sample in a study of T cell responses to AZD1222 COVID-19 vaccine. Repertoires were generated with immunoSEQ multiplex PCR, while TCRdb's copy carries only in-frame clones and drops some. The sample holds roughly 140,000 clones, around nine tenths seen once. Source: peripheral blood, taken on day 0 of AZD1222 vaccination. These receptors all stem from an adult in good health.

The rearrangement uses TRBV7-9 and TRBJ2-5; the match to TRBD2 covers 10 bases. With 5 bases clipped from V and 4 bases from J, the junction kept 7 bases outside the gene matches. CDR3 length equals 15 residues. Germline CDR1 is SEHNR and CDR2 is FQNEAQ (reference sequence). The CDR3: CASSASGRAPETQYF. The CDR3 nucleotides read TGTGCCAGCAGCGCCAGCGGGAGGGCTCCAGAGACCCAGTACTTC.

The V gene is TRBV28, the J gene TRBJ2-3; 7 bases align to TRBD1. Germline CDR1 reads MDHEN; CDR2 reads SYDVKM. J gave up 2 bases and V 6 bases, and 8 bases lay outside the gene matches. The CDR3 covers 15 residues. The CDR3 region has the DNA TGTGCCAGCAGCACGGACAGGACCTACACAGATACGCAGTATTTT. Translating gives CASSTDRTYTDTQYF.

The chain recombines TRBV28 with TRBJ2-1, with D possibly being TRBD2 (6 bases). The CDR3 is made up of 11 amino acids. The germline V gene encodes CDR1 MDHEN and CDR2 SYDVKM. Trimming pared 6 bases from V and 13 bases from J, leaving 13 bases between. The CDR3 loop is CASSRGLSQFF. CDR3 in DNA: TGTGCCAGCAGCCGAGGACTATCCCAGTTCTTC.

The chain has TRBV5-1 and TRBJ2-7, with a tentative D call TRBD2 (6 bases). This CDR3 comprises 13 residues. CDR1 is SGHRS, CDR2 YFSETQ, per germline. Trimming cost V 3 bases and J 2 bases, with 9 bases left between them. DNA of the CDR3: TGCGCCAGCAGCTCGGGAGTTCCCTACGAGCAGTACTTC. This translates into CASSSGVPYEQYF.

The genes are TRBV25-1 and TRBJ1-3; D is perhaps TRBD1 (5 bases). Trimming pared 1 base from V and 4 bases from J, leaving 17 bases between. Germline V gene sequence: CDR1 MGHDK, CDR2 SYGVNS. The CDR3 sequence is 17 residues long. The CDR3 nucleotides read TGTGCCAGCAGTGAATCAATAATTGGGGGGTCAGGAAACACCATATATTTT. This encodes CASSESIIGGSGNTIYF.

This chain joins TRBV29-1 and TRBJ1-3; possible D gene TRBD1, 6 bases. The V gene lost 4 bases and the J gene lost 4 bases, with 8 bases spanning the gap. CDR1 and CDR2 (germline): SQVTM, ANQGSEA. The CDR3 extends over 12 amino acids. CDR3 in amino acids: CSVVTGGNTIYF. The CDR3 region has the DNA TGCAGCGTTGTTACAGGGGGAAACACCATATATTTT.

The chain couples TRBV15 to TRBJ2-7; 14 nucleotides agree with TRBD2. With 0 bases clipped from V and 8 bases from J, the junction kept 6 bases outside the gene matches. The CDR3 spans 16 residues. Germline V gives CDR1 LNHNV, CDR2 YYDKDF (reference sequence). CDR3 amino acids: CATSRDLGLAGDQQYF. The CDR3 nucleotides read TGTGCCACCAGCAGAGATTTGGGACTAGCGGGAGATCAGCAGTACTTC.

This chain uses TRBV18 with TRBJ2-2; 13 bases align to TRBD2. Germline loops: CDR1 KGHSH, CDR2 LQKENI. V was clipped by 1 base and J by 0 bases; unmatched bases: 2. There are 18 residues in the CDR3. The CDR3 nucleotides are TGTGCCAGCTCACCACTCGGACTAGCGGGAGCGAACACCGGGGAGCTGTTTTTT. Protein: CASSPLGLAGANTGELFF.

The gene calls are TRBV18 and TRBJ1-2; D remains ambiguous. The CDR3 length is 15 residues. With 3 bases removed from V and 4 bases from J, the gap between germline ends came to 15 bases. Germline lookup yields CDR1 KGHSH and CDR2 LQKENI. The DNA for the CDR3 is TGTGCCAGCTCACCTATTAAGGGCCTTGGCTATGGCTACACCTTC. Translated: CASSPIKGLGYGYTF.

This clone was counted between two and nine times. The chain carries TRBV9 and TRBJ2-7; D is perhaps TRBD2 (6 bases). V was cut by 3 bases and J by 3 bases, with 13 bases left in between. The CDR3 runs to 14 residues. The germline V gene has CDR1 SGDLS and CDR2 YYNGEE. The CDR3 sequence is CASSELGLGYEQYF. In DNA form, the CDR3 reads TGTGCCAGCAGCGAACTGGGACTTGGCTACGAGCAGTACTTC.

This clone was detected once. This chain uses TRBV6-5 with TRBJ2-7, with D tentatively TRBD2 (5 bases). Trimming left V 6 bases short and J 0 bases short, with 9 bases between. The CDR3 spans 13 residues. The germline CDR1 and CDR2 sequences are MNHEY and SVGAGI. CDR3 region: CASRPGISYEQYF. DNA of the CDR3: TGTGCCAGCAGGCCCGGGATCTCCTACGAGCAGTACTTC.

This clone was recorded only once. J is TRBJ2-7 and V is TRBV27; D possibly corresponds to TRBD1 (6 bases). Germline lookup yields CDR1 MNHEY and CDR2 SMNVEV (reference sequence). The V and J ends lost 2 bases and 4 bases respectively, with 12 bases between them. The CDR3 is 14 residues long. The CDR3 nucleotides are TGTGCCAGCAGTTTACGTCAGGGGTTTTACGAGCAGTACTTC. Amino acid sequence: CASSLRQGFYEQYF.

The V call is TRBV10-3, the J call TRBJ1-6, with 8 bases fitting TRBD1. J gave up 7 bases and V 10 bases, and 9 bases lay outside the gene matches. The CDR3 is made up of 14 amino acids. Germline CDR1 and CDR2: ENHRY and SYGVKD. The CDR3 loop reads CATHGQGWNSPLHF. The CDR3 DNA is TGTGCCACCCACGGACAGGGCTGGAATTCACCCCTCCACTTT.

CDR3 loop: CASSYRGEAFF. The CDR3 DNA is TGTGCCAGCAGTTACCGCGGTGAAGCTTTCTTT. The chain has TRBV6-5 and TRBJ1-1; D not certain. Germline values: CDR1 MNHEY, CDR2 SVGAGI. Trimming pared 2 bases from V and 7 bases from J, leaving 5 bases between. The CDR3 totals 11 residues.

This chain connects TRBV5-1 to TRBJ2-1, with no clear D. CDR1 SGHRS and CDR2 YFSETQ come from the germline V gene. V shed 4 bases and J shed 3 bases, with 5 bases lying between them. The CDR3 loop spans 12 amino acids. The CDR3, as DNA: TGCGCCAGCAGCAAGGGCTACAATGAGCAGTTCTTC. This gives the protein CASSKGYNEQFF.

V gene TRBV4-3 combines with J gene TRBJ2-2, with D possibly being TRBD2 (6 bases). The CDR3 sequence is 16 residues long. Germline V gives CDR1 LGHNA, CDR2 YSLEER. V was pared by 4 bases and J by 7 bases, with 19 bases between. Here the CDR3 reads CASSRGLTGKYGELFF. The CDR3 DNA reads TGCGCCAGCAGCCGAGGACTAACCGGGAAATACGGGGAGCTGTTTTTT.

This clone was detected once. J is TRBJ2-3 and V is TRBV5-1, with 8 bases aligning to TRBD1. Germline-derived CDR1 and CDR2 are SGHRS and YFSETQ. J lost 5 bases, V lost 0 bases, and 8 bases had no gene match. The CDR3 is 16 amino acids. CDR3 sequence (DNA): TGCGCCAGCAGCTTGGAACAGGGGGGTGGAAAAGATACGCAGTATTTT. It specifies CASSLEQGGGKDTQYF. The complete variable domain, with remaining parts taken from reference TRBV5-1 and TRBJ2-3, reads KAGVTQTPRYLIKTRGQQVTLSCSPISGHRSVSWYQQTPGQGLQFLFEYFSETQRNKGNFPGRFSGRQFSNSRSEMNVSTLELGDSALYLCASSLEQGGGKDTQYFGPGTRLTVL.

The chain joins TRBV7-2 to TRBJ1-2; a weak D match, TRBD1 (5 bases). The CDR3 runs 15 residues. Germline V lookup: CDR1 SGHTA, CDR2 FQGNSA. V was trimmed by 1 base and J by 8 bases, leaving 17 bases between them. CDR3 in DNA: TGTGCCAGCAGCTTAGTTGGAGGGGCAGGTAGCGGCTACACCTTC. Its translation: CASSLVGGAGSGYTF.

The table lists this clone with a few counts. The genes are TRBV14 and TRBJ2-7; no clear D gene. Trimming took 3 bases from V and 10 from J, leaving 13 bases between them. Germline CDR1 reads SGHDN; CDR2 reads FVKESK. This CDR3 is built from 12 residues. The CDR3 nucleotides are TGTGCCAGCAGCCAGGCCCCCTGGGTACAGTACTTC. Its protein product is CASSQAPWVQYF.

The V gene is TRBV30, the J gene TRBJ2-7; D assignment may be TRBD1 or TRBD2 (5 bases each). The CDR3 is made up of 13 amino acids. Germline loops: CDR1 GTSNPN, CDR2 SVGIG (reference sequence). V was trimmed by 8 bases and J by 4 bases, leaving 18 bases between them. In DNA, the CDR3 is TGTGCCGTCTCCACCGGGACGCCGTACGAGCAGTACTTC. This encodes CAVSTGTPYEQYF.

This clone was picked up one time. This chain connects TRBV30 to TRBJ1-5; the D gene is possibly TRBD1 (5 bases). Germline V gene data show CDR1 as GTSNPN and CDR2 as SVGIG (reference sequence). The length of the CDR3 is 15 residues. V was clipped by 2 bases and J by 3 bases, with 14 bases between them. CDR3: CAWSFPGTYNQPQHF. CDR3 sequence (DNA): TGTGCCTGGAGTTTCCCCGGGACCTACAATCAGCCCCAGCATTTT.

This clone was counted a few times. This rearrangement joins TRBV15 to TRBJ2-1; the match to TRBD2 covers 9 bases. Germline CDR1 is LNHNV and CDR2 is YYDKDF (reference sequence). CDR3 length: 14 amino acids. V lost 2 bases and J lost 7; bases outside the gene matches: 3. In nucleotides, the CDR3 is TGTGCCACCAGCAGAACGCGGGAGGGGAATGAGCAGTTCTTC. Amino acids: CATSRTREGNEQFF. The full variable domain, its missing parts supplied by reference TRBV15 and TRBJ2-1, is DAMVIQNPRYQVTQFGKPVTLSCSQTLNHNVMYWYQQKSSQAPKLLFHYYDKDFNNEADTPDNFQSRRPNTSFCFLDIRSPGLGDTAMYLCATSRTREGNEQFFGPGTRLTVL.

The gene calls are TRBV28 and TRBJ1-2; a possible D gene is TRBD1 (6 bases). Trimming stripped 9 bases from V and 4 bases from J, with 9 bases between. The CDR3 is 11 amino acids. CDR1 is MDHEN, CDR2 SYDVKM, per germline. The CDR3 sequence: CASWTVYGYTF. DNA of the CDR3: TGTGCCAGTTGGACAGTCTATGGCTACACCTTC.

The table lists this clone with a count of one. The V call is TRBV4-2, the J call TRBJ2-7; TRBD2 might be the D (6 bases). The CDR3 runs to 13 residues. Per germline, CDR1 LGHNA and CDR2 YNFKEQ. Trimming pared 2 bases from V and 6 bases from J, leaving 11 bases between. CDR3 bases: TGTGCCAGCAGCCAAACGGGAGAGATCGAGCAGTACTTC. The encoded protein is CASSQTGEIEQYF.

The chain carries TRBV5-4 and TRBJ1-6; D ambiguous. Germline CDR1 is SGHNT and CDR2 is YYREEE (reference sequence). This CDR3 comprises 14 residues. Trimming stripped 4 bases from V and 8 bases from J, with 13 bases between. The CDR3 bases are TGTGCCAGCAGCCCTTTCGCCGGGGATTCACCCCTCCACTTT. Residues: CASSPFAGDSPLHF.

The chain recombines TRBV3-1 (or the pseudogene TRBV3-2) with TRBJ1-2, with D tentatively TRBD1 (6 bases). Germline CDR1 is LGHDT and CDR2 is YNNKEL (reference sequence). V shed 0 bases and J shed 4 bases, with 6 bases lying between them. The CDR3 extends over 13 amino acids. Here the CDR3 reads CASSQEQGYGYTF. In nucleotides, the CDR3 is TGTGCCAGCAGCCAAGAACAGGGCTATGGCTACACCTTC.

The genes are TRBV6-1 and TRBJ1-5; perhaps TRBD1 as D (5 bases). Deletions cut 1 base from V and 3 bases from J, with 7 bases between. The CDR3 is 14 amino acids. Germline CDR1 is MNHNS and CDR2 is SASEGT. The CDR3: CASSEGQFNQPQHF. CDR3 DNA sequence: TGTGCCAGCAGTGAAGGACAGTTCAATCAGCCCCAGCATTTT.